Following are 7 T cell receptor beta chains from one sample sequenced in a study of T cells in localized non-small cell lung cancer. Libraries were prepared by immunoSEQ multiplex PCR; TCRdb keeps only in-frame clonotypes and omits some of them. This sample has around 50,000 clones; 80% to 90% occur once, and the top ten carry 15% to 20%. The starting material was peripheral blood, obtained before any cancer treatment. The receptors stem from a male donor older than 55 with stage III squamous cell lung carcinoma.

The rearrangement joins TRBV28 to TRBJ1-6, with D possibly TRBD1 on 5 matching bases. Germline assignment: CDR1 MDHEN and CDR2 SYDVKM. Trimming removed 8 bases from V and 8 bases from J, with 10 bases in between. This CDR3 contains 12 residues. The CDR3 DNA is TGTGCCAGCTCGAGGACATATTCACCCCTCCACTTT. Translated, it gives CASSRTYSPLHF.

This clone was detected only once. The gene calls are TRBV4-1 and TRBJ2-7; the D gene is possibly TRBD2 (7 bases). The V gene's germline CDR1 is MGHRA and CDR2 YSYEKL. This CDR3 has 16 amino acids. V shed 1 base and J shed 3 bases, with 16 bases lying between them. The CDR3 region is CASSQGVGGGGYEQYF. The DNA for the CDR3 is TGCGCCAGCAGCCAAGGGGTAGGGGGGGGAGGCTACGAGCAGTACTTC.

This clone has a single count. The chain links TRBV5-1 to TRBJ2-2; TRBD1 matches 8 bases. The J segment lost 5 bases and the V segment lost 2 bases, leaving 2 bases of the junction unmatched. The CDR3 totals 14 residues. CDR1 and CDR2 from the germline V gene are SGHRS and YFSETQ. CDR3 in DNA: TGCGCCAGCAGCTTAGGACAGGGTACCGGGGAGCTGTTTTTT. It codes for CASSLGQGTGELFF. The full variable domain, in which reference TRBV5-1 and TRBJ2-2 provide the parts outside the CDR3, is KAGVTQTPRYLIKTRGQQVTLSCSPISGHRSVSWYQQTPGQGLQFLFEYFSETQRNKGNFPGRFSGRQFSNSRSEMNVSTLELGDSALYLCASSLGQGTGELFFGEGSRLTVL.

The V gene is TRBV28, the J gene TRBJ1-3, with TRBD1 identical over 7 bases. Germline V gene data show CDR1 as MDHEN and CDR2 as SYDVKM. With V trimmed by 6 bases and J by 4 bases, 6 bases remained unmatched. CDR3 length: 14 amino acids. The CDR3 bases are TGTGCCAGCAGCATTGACAGGGTGGGAAACACCATATATTTT. Translated: CASSIDRVGNTIYF.

The chain joins TRBV5-1 to TRBJ1-1, with TRBD1 matching 9 bases. Trimming took 0 bases from V and 3 from J; bases not matched to a gene: 3. The CDR3 extends over 15 amino acids. Germline V lookup: CDR1 SGHRS, CDR2 YFSETQ. The CDR3 DNA follows: TGCGCCAGCAGCTTGGTCGACAGGGGGTACACTGAAGCTTTCTTT. Amino acid sequence: CASSLVDRGYTEAFF.

The CDR3 loop reads CATRTDAYSNQPQHF. The CDR3, as DNA: TGTGCCACCAGGACAGATGCCTATAGCAATCAGCCCCAGCATTTT. The chain couples TRBV19 to TRBJ1-5; tentatively, D is TRBD1 (6 bases). The V gene lost 10 bases and the J gene lost 0 bases, with 16 bases spanning the gap. The CDR3 loop spans 15 amino acids. Germline lookup yields CDR1 LNHDA and CDR2 SQIVND (reference sequence).

V usage is TRBV5-1 and J usage is TRBJ1-6; D unresolved. V gave up 5 bases and J gave up 5 bases, with 11 bases separating them. The CDR3 consists of 14 residues. Germline V gene sequence: CDR1 SGHRS, CDR2 YFSETQ. CDR3 DNA: TGCGCCAGCAGGGTCGCGGTCGATAATTCACCCCTCCACTTT. It is translated as CASRVAVDNSPLHF.